The text below deals with one TCR beta chain. Its antigen is not identified. CDR1 DFQATT and CDR2 SNEGSKA come from the germline V gene (reference sequence). V lost 0 bases, J lost 5 bases, and 19 bases lay in between. The CDR3 totals 16 residues. This entry comes from a study of spatial heterogeneity in lung cancer. Noted time point: sample taken at primary tumor resection. Whole RNA came from tumor, nontumor lung or frozen PBMC and was sequenced without being sorted. Every individual TCR cDNA molecule carried its own unique molecular identifier, which allowed correction of PCR and sequencing errors. TCRdb recomputed calls from the 5' RACE reads with MiXCR, one row per CDR3 protein. Seen here are about 40,000 distinct CDR3 sequences, 4% to 6% observed once, and the top ten hold about a quarter. Findings of the study overall: Tumor TCRs that were ubiquitous and expanded showed up in blood more at resection than follow-up.

This sequence joins TRBV20-1 and TRBJ2-5; a weak D match, TRBD2 (6 bases). The starting material was PBMCs, obtained at surgery. This TCR derives from a female donor with early-stage non-small cell lung cancer. The CDR3 region is CSARDVRQGGWETQYF. In DNA, the CDR3 is TGCAGTGCTAGAGATGTCAGGCAGGGAGGTTGGGAGACCCAGTACTTC.